This entry lists 8 T cell receptor beta chains sequenced from one sample in a study of CD8 T cells in Susac syndrome (dated by TCRdb to between 2018 and 2021). Library preparation was by the immunoSEQ multiplex PCR assay. RNA was extracted using the RNeasy kit, and about 0.5 to 1 ug of the RNA was reverse transcribed with random hexamers. The raw public data were reprocessed by TCRdb itself: fastp quality trimming at Q25, MiXCR clonotype calling, in-frame beta chains only. Records with the same CDR3 protein are collapsed into one entry carrying the most frequent genes and DNA. This sample gives about 430,000 distinct CDR3 sequences in total; more than 70% of them show up just once. The ten largest account for approximately 0.12% of the sample. Sequencing was done on a sample of CD8+ T cells from PBMCs. These receptors all stem from a human donor with multiple sclerosis.

The J gene is TRBJ2-7, the V gene TRBV4-2; D is unresolved. Germline V gene data show CDR1 as LGHNA and CDR2 as YNFKEQ. V gave up 1 base and J gave up 3 bases, with 10 bases separating them. The CDR3 loop spans 14 amino acids. The CDR3 DNA is TGTGCCAGCAGCCAAGGTGCCCCGCACTACGAGCAGTACTTC. Translating gives CASSQGAPHYEQYF.

This chain uses TRBV19 with TRBJ2-1; 7 nucleotides match TRBD2. CDR3 size: 14 residues. The V gene's germline CDR1 is LNHDA and CDR2 SQIVND (reference sequence). The V gene end was trimmed by 4 bases and the J gene end by 13 bases; junction bases not matched to a gene: 13. DNA for the CDR3: TGTGCCAGTAGTAAGGTCTTCTGGGGGGACTACCAGTTCTTC. Translation: CASSKVFWGDYQFF.

Turning to this clonotype: A junction end diverges from the germline sequence, so it may reflect a read error. The chain uses TRBV6-5 and TRBJ1-2; D is perhaps TRBD1 (5 bases). The CDR3 is 11 amino acids. Germline CDR1 and CDR2: MNHEY and SVGAGI. CDR3 bases: TGTGCTAGCAGTTATGGGGCGGGCTACACCTTC. Its protein is CASSYGAGYTF.

CDR3 sequence: CASSLGGEPLYGYTF. The CDR3 nucleotides are TGTGCCAGCAGTTTAGGGGGGGAACCACTCTATGGCTACACCTTC. The chain combines TRBV12-3 or TRBV12-4 with TRBJ1-2; possible D gene TRBD1, 5 bases. Trimming shortened V by 1 base and J by 4 bases, and 13 bases separated the two germline ends. This CDR3 spans 15 amino acids.

This rearrangement joins TRBV6-1 to TRBJ2-3, with D unresolved. The germline CDR1 and CDR2 sequences are MNHNS and SASEGT. This CDR3 is 13 amino acids long. Trimming left V 6 bases short and J 0 bases short, with 7 bases between. CDR3 nucleotides: TGTGCCAGCAGACATGACAGCACAGATACGCAGTATTTT. This gives the protein CASRHDSTDTQYF.

The chain uses TRBV7-9 and TRBJ1-2; D ambiguous. The CDR3 is made up of 15 amino acids. Per the germline V gene, CDR1 is SEHNR and CDR2 is FQNEAQ (reference sequence). V was shortened by 3 bases and J by 1 base, with 12 bases between the two germline ends. The DNA of the CDR3 is TGTGCCAGCAGCTTCTCGACGGATTTTAACTATGGCTACACCTTC. Its translation is CASSFSTDFNYGYTF.

This chain joins TRBV30 and TRBJ1-1; no clear D. Trimming left V 0 bases short and J 0 bases short, with 5 bases between. Germline-derived CDR1 and CDR2 are GTSNPN and SVGIG (reference sequence). The CDR3 covers 13 residues. The CDR3 bases are TGTGCCTGGAGTGTATCACTGAACACTGAAGCTTTCTTT. It codes for CAWSVSLNTEAFF.

The rearrangement links TRBV27 to TRBJ2-7; 8 positions agree with TRBD1. CDR1 is MNHEY and CDR2 is SMNVEV in the germline V gene (reference sequence). The trim removed 7 bases at V and 2 bases at J, leaving 10 bases unmatched. CDR3 length: 15 residues. In DNA form, the CDR3 reads TGTGCCAGCAAGTTCGGACAGGGTGGGGCCTACGAGCAGTACTTC. Its protein product is CASKFGQGGAYEQYF.